This is a list of T cell receptor beta chains from one sample in a study of beta chain features in type 1 diabetes. Sequenced by immunoSEQ multiplex PCR; TCRdb stores in-frame clones only, minus some. The data show about 180,000 clones, with around 13% seen just once and approximately 0.64% held by the top ten. Material: central memory CD4+ T cells from blood. The receptors were gathered from a woman between 18 and 29 years old in good health. CDR3s include the opening cysteine and the closing phenylalanine or tryptophan. The D gene is left open where the match is weak. The size of a clone is reported for some rows only, either as once, few or many, or as a class for expanded clones.

CDR3nt,CDR3aa,d_gene,j_gene,abundance,v_gene
TGTGCCAGCAGCCCCGGGGCGGGACGGGGGGCCAACGTCCTGACTTTC,CASSPGAGRGANVLTF,NA,TRBJ2-6,NA,TRBV28
TGTGCCAGCAGCTTAAGAAGCCCTGGGCATGAAGCTTTCTTT,CASSLRSPGHEAFF,NA,TRBJ1-1,NA,TRBV7-9
TGCAGCGTTGAAGATCTACCGGGACAGGGGCCCTACGAGCAGTACTTC,CSVEDLPGQGPYEQYF,TRBD1,TRBJ2-7,NA,TRBV29-1
TGTGCCAGCAGCTTAGCCTTGGGAACTAGCGGGAGTGCCCATGAGCAGTTCTTC,CASSLALGTSGSAHEQFF,TRBD2,TRBJ2-1,NA,TRBV7-2
TGTGCCAGCACCCGAGGGACTAGCGGAGAAGAGACCCAGTACTTC,CASTRGTSGEETQYF,TRBD2,TRBJ2-5,NA,TRBV2
TGCGCCAGCCAGCTAAGCGGCCAGGACTATGGCTACACCTTC,CASQLSGQDYGYTF,NA,TRBJ1-2,few,TRBV5-1
TGTGCCACTCAAACGGGGGACAGGGGCCTTGGGCAGTACTTC,CATQTGDRGLGQYF,TRBD1,TRBJ2-7,few,TRBV28
TGTGCCAGCAGTTTACCGGGACAGGGTCGTGGCTACACCTTC,CASSLPGQGRGYTF,TRBD1,TRBJ1-2,NA,TRBV7-9
TGTGCCAGCAGCTTAGCCGGAGACGAGCAGTACTTC,CASSLAGDEQYF,NA,TRBJ2-7,NA,TRBV7-3
TGTGCCAGCAGCTTCCTATCTGAGCAGTACTTC,CASSFLSEQYF,NA,TRBJ2-7,few,TRBV7-2
TGCAGCGTTGAACAGGGGGCGAATGAGCAGTTCTTC,CSVEQGANEQFF,TRBD1,TRBJ2-1,few,TRBV29-1
TGCAGCGTCCCCTCGACAGGGGGCTCGGACTATGGCTACACCTTC,CSVPSTGGSDYGYTF,TRBD1,TRBJ1-2,NA,TRBV29-1
TGTGCCAGCAGTCAACGGGCAACAGGGTTACGATATGGCTACACCTTC,CASSQRATGLRYGYTF,NA,TRBJ1-2,NA,TRBV25-1
TGTGCCAGCAGCCTTGGGACTTTCTCCTACGAGCAGTACTTC,CASSLGTFSYEQYF,NA,TRBJ2-7,few,TRBV7-8